Below, one T cell receptor beta chain is given with its context. What it binds is not known. PCR used 60 Vbeta primers and 13 Jbeta primers. Produced via immunoSEQ multiplex PCR; TCRdb's table is partial and in-frame only. The table shows approximately 150,000 clones, with 82% occurring only once. CDR1 is MNHEY, CDR2 SVGAGI, per germline. V was shortened by 3 bases and J by 7 bases, with 4 bases between the two germline ends. This CDR3 has 10 residues. The sample belongs to a study of cytomegalovirus exposure and HLA in healthy donors. General observations from the study: Sequencing had likely introduced a cluster of highly shared sequence variants as an artifact. TCR beta chain V- and J-gene trimming was linked, in a later analysis, to a missense variant in DCLRE1C. Through in vitro validation, a few CMV-associated chains were shown to be specific for CMV antigens. The study put 150 or so TCR beta chains on its list as cytomegalovirus-associated.

The clonotype comes from a male donor in good health and CMV-seronegative. Material: PBMCs. This sequence joins TRBV6-5 and TRBJ2-7; D unresolved. CDR3 amino acids: CASSYPEQYF. The CDR3 bases are TGTGCCAGCAGTTATCCGGAGCAGTACTTC.